Presented here are 21 T cell receptor beta chains from one specimen sequenced in a study of sequential checkpoint blockade in melanoma. Using immunoSEQ multiplex PCR, the repertoire was profiled, and TCRdb retains in-frame clones only, with some absent. Among about 13,000 clones, roughly four fifths were seen once, and the ten largest hold approximately 26%. Noted treatment: randomized to nivolumab then ipilimumab (arm A) or the reverse (arm B). The sample here was CD8+ T cells sorted from blood (inferred from file names), taken from a patient given nivolumab and ipilimumab in sequence. Receptors were obtained from a human donor with melanoma.

J is TRBJ2-5 and V is TRBV4-3; no clear D. Germline CDR1 LGHNA, CDR2 YSLEER. This CDR3 spans 15 amino acids. Trimming stripped 0 bases from V and 2 bases from J, with 10 bases between. In nucleotides, the CDR3 is TGCGCCAGCAGCCAAGATAGCACCAGACAAGAGACCCAGTACTTC. Translated, it gives CASSQDSTRQETQYF.

V and J are TRBV27 and TRBJ2-7; no reliable D call. The V and J ends lost 3 bases and 11 bases respectively, with 14 bases between them. CDR3 length: 12 amino acids. Germline V lookup: CDR1 MNHEY, CDR2 SMNVEV (reference sequence). The chain's CDR3 is CASSFNRYVKYF. The CDR3 DNA is TGTGCCAGCAGTTTTAATCGGTACGTCAAGTACTTC.

The genes are TRBV7-9 and TRBJ2-7; 8 nucleotides agree with TRBD1. Per the germline V gene, CDR1 is SEHNR and CDR2 is FQNEAQ (reference sequence). This CDR3 spans 19 amino acids. V gave up 3 bases and J gave up 2 bases; unmatched junction bases: 18. The CDR3 nucleotides are TGTGCCAGCAGCTTGCGTAGGGACAGGTCGCTGCGGAAGACCTACGAGCAGTACTTC. It specifies CASSLRRDRSLRKTYEQYF. The variable domain in full, with the rest retrieved from reference TRBV7-9 and TRBJ2-7, is DTGVSQNPRHKITKRGQNVTFRCDPISEHNRLYWYRQTLGQGPEFLTYFQNEAQLEKSRLLSDRFSAERPKGSFSTLEIQRTEQGDSAMYLCASSLRRDRSLRKTYEQYFGPGTRLTVT.

In this sample, this clone turned up once. The chain recombines TRBV5-4 with TRBJ2-7; TRBD1 matches at 11 bases. Trimming removed 0 bases from V and 5 bases from J; junction bases left unmatched: 7. Germline CDR1 is SGHNT and CDR2 is YYREEE (reference sequence). This CDR3 region has 16 residues. The CDR3 protein is CASSLARGQGVNEQYF. The CDR3 DNA sequence: TGTGCCAGCAGCTTGGCCCGGGGACAGGGGGTTAACGAGCAGTACTTC. Full variable domain (rest looked up from reference TRBV5-4 and TRBJ2-7): ETGVTQSPTHLIKTRGQQVTLRCSSQSGHNTVSWYQQALGQGPQFIFQYYREEENGRGNFPPRFSGLQFPNYSSELNVNALELDDSALYLCASSLARGQGVNEQYFGPGTRLTVT.

V usage is TRBV7-2 and J usage is TRBJ2-7, with 11 bases lining up with TRBD2. Losses at the gene ends were 2 bases for V and 5 bases for J; bases not matched to a gene: 5. Germline CDR1 is SGHTA and CDR2 is FQGNSA. There are 15 residues in the CDR3. The CDR3 is CASSLFLAGGHEQYF. CDR3 DNA: TGTGCCAGCAGCTTATTCCTAGCGGGGGGCCACGAGCAGTACTTC.

The chain joins TRBV28 to TRBJ1-4; 8 bases align to TRBD1. The J segment lost 7 bases and the V segment lost 2 bases, leaving 9 bases of the junction unmatched. The CDR3 runs 16 residues. Looked up from germline, CDR1 is MDHEN and CDR2 is SYDVKM. CDR3 DNA: TGTGCCAGCAGTTTAGGTCCGGCAGGGGGCCTTGAAAAACTGTTTTTT. It yields the protein CASSLGPAGGLEKLFF. Looking up the rest from reference TRBV28 and TRBJ1-4 gives the full variable domain: DVKVTQSSRYLVKRTGEKVFLECVQDMDHENMFWYRQDPGLGLRLIYFSYDVKMKEKGDIPEGYSVSREKKERFSLILESASTNQTSMYLCASSLGPAGGLEKLFFGSGTQLSVL.

This sequence joins TRBV28 and TRBJ2-5, with TRBD2 matching over 7 bases. There are 14 residues in the CDR3. V was clipped by 6 bases and J by 5 bases; unmatched bases: 9. Germline loops: CDR1 MDHEN, CDR2 SYDVKM. CDR3 region: CASSPGREVETQYF. As DNA, the CDR3 is TGTGCCAGCAGCCCCGGTCGGGAGGTGGAGACCCAGTACTTC.

The gene calls are TRBV4-1 and TRBJ2-7, with 8 positions matching TRBD2. J lost 4 bases, V lost 4 bases, and 9 bases had no gene match. Looked up from germline, CDR1 is MGHRA and CDR2 is YSYEKL. This CDR3 has 15 amino acids. CDR3 coding DNA: TGCGCCAGCAGCCCCCCCGGGGGGGGACTATACGAGCAGTACTTC. Translating gives CASSPPGGGLYEQYF.

The CDR3 loop is CASTPGREPKFF. The CDR3, as DNA: TGTGCCAGCACCCCCGGCCGGGAACCCAAGTTCTTC. The V call is TRBV27, the J call TRBJ2-1; TRBD2 might be the D (5 bases). Germline loops: CDR1 MNHEY, CDR2 SMNVEV (reference sequence). The CDR3 spans 12 residues. Trimming took 7 bases from V and 14 from J, leaving 18 bases between them.

V and J are TRBV27 and TRBJ1-5, with 8 bases matching TRBD1. From germline, CDR1 is MNHEY and CDR2 SMNVEV (reference sequence). The CDR3 spans 17 residues. V lost 3 bases and J lost 3; bases outside the gene matches: 10. This chain's CDR3 is CASSFGRGTGANQPQHF. In DNA, the CDR3 is TGTGCCAGCAGTTTCGGTAGAGGGACAGGAGCCAATCAGCCCCAGCATTTT.

The V call is TRBV10-1, the J call TRBJ2-3; no reliable D call. V dropped 2 bases and J dropped 0 bases, with 9 bases sitting between them. Germline CDR1 and CDR2: WNHNN and SYGVQD (reference sequence). This CDR3 comprises 15 residues. This CDR3 reads CASSETDPSTDTQYF. The CDR3 nucleotides read TGCGCCAGCAGTGAGACAGATCCTAGCACAGATACGCAGTATTTT.

V and J are TRBV2 and TRBJ1-3; D is uncertain. Trimming pared 1 base from V and 0 bases from J, leaving 7 bases between. The CDR3 length is 15 residues. The germline gives CDR1 SNHLY, CDR2 FYNNEI. The CDR3 nucleotides are TGTGCCAGCAGTGAAGAACAGTTCTCTGGAAACACCATATATTTT. This codes for CASSEEQFSGNTIYF.

This chain joins TRBV27 and TRBJ1-2; D unresolved. The V gene lost 5 bases and the J gene lost 4 bases, with 17 bases spanning the gap. CDR1 MNHEY and CDR2 SMNVEV come from the germline V gene (reference sequence). The CDR3 is 15 residues long. CDR3 residues: CASSPHPGSGYGYTF. In DNA, the CDR3 is TGTGCCAGCAGTCCTCACCCCGGTAGTGGCTATGGCTACACCTTC.

This rearrangement joins TRBV19 to TRBJ2-2, with 12 bases aligning to TRBD2. The ends lost 6 bases at V and 4 bases at J; junction bases unmatched: 6. Per germline, CDR1 LNHDA and CDR2 SQIVND (reference sequence). This CDR3 contains 16 residues. The CDR3 loop is CASSGLAGGPTGELFF. The CDR3 nucleotides read TGTGCCAGTAGCGGGCTAGCGGGGGGGCCCACCGGGGAGCTGTTTTTT.

The CDR3 coding sequence is TGCGCCAGCAGCCAAGCCCCTCCCGACTTATACAATGAGCAGTTCTTC. It is translated as CASSQAPPDLYNEQFF. The rearrangement joins TRBV4-1 to TRBJ2-1; D is ambiguous. The ends were cut back, 1 base at V and 4 bases at J, with 14 bases in the middle. This CDR3 is built from 16 residues. CDR1 and CDR2 (germline): MGHRA, YSYEKL.

The J gene is TRBJ2-7, the V gene TRBV27, with D tentatively TRBD1 (6 bases). V lost 8 bases to trimming and J lost 2 bases, with 16 bases between them. CDR1 is MNHEY and CDR2 is SMNVEV in the germline V gene (reference sequence). The CDR3 length is 14 residues. The CDR3 region has the DNA TGTGCCAGCCGAGGGGCAGGGGCGACCTACGAGCAGTACTTC. Encoded protein: CASRGAGATYEQYF.

The gene calls are TRBV7-8 and TRBJ2-7; D perhaps matches TRBD1 (5 bases). Trimming cost V 2 bases and J 4 bases, with 15 bases left between them. The CDR3 covers 15 residues. Per germline, CDR1 SGHVS and CDR2 FQNEAQ. The CDR3, as DNA: TGTGCCAGCAGCTTAAGGGGCTCAGGAGTTTACGAGCAGTACTTC. Translated: CASSLRGSGVYEQYF. Combining the CDR3 with reference TRBV7-8 and TRBJ2-7 gives the whole variable domain GAGVSQSPRYKVAKRGQDVALRCDPISGHVSLFWYQQALGQGPEFLTYFQNEAQLDKSGLPSDRFFAERPEGSVSTLKIQRTQQEDSAVYLCASSLRGSGVYEQYFGPGTRLTVT.

Here the CDR3 DNA reads TGTGCCAGCAGCTTAGTCGTTGGCGGCGTCGGTCACGGGGAGCTGTTTTTT. Amino acids: CASSLVVGGVGHGELFF. The chain joins TRBV7-8 to TRBJ2-2; D is uncertain. Germline V gene sequence: CDR1 SGHVS, CDR2 FQNEAQ. There are 17 residues in the CDR3. Trimming cost V 1 base and J 7 bases, with 19 bases left between them. The full variable domain, its missing parts supplied by reference TRBV7-8 and TRBJ2-2, is GAGVSQSPRYKVAKRGQDVALRCDPISGHVSLFWYQQALGQGPEFLTYFQNEAQLDKSGLPSDRFFAERPEGSVSTLKIQRTQQEDSAVYLCASSLVVGGVGHGELFFGEGSRLTVL.

This clone appeared a few times. This rearrangement joins TRBV27 to TRBJ1-5; 8 bases are a match to TRBD1. Trimming at V came to 5 bases and at J to 4 bases, leaving 7 bases not matched to a gene. Per germline, CDR1 MNHEY and CDR2 SMNVEV (reference sequence). The CDR3 spans 15 residues. This chain's CDR3 is CASSHGTGPNQPQHF. The CDR3 nucleotides read TGTGCCAGCAGTCACGGGACAGGTCCGAATCAGCCCCAGCATTTT.

A single count supports this clone. V usage is TRBV5-6 and J usage is TRBJ2-7; 12 bases map to TRBD2. The CDR3 contains 17 residues. Germline trimming cut 3 bases from V and 3 bases from J; bases unmatched to any gene: 10. The germline CDR1 and CDR2 sequences are SGHDT and YYEEEE. The CDR3 protein is CASSYTWTSGTGYEQYF. As DNA, the CDR3 is TGTGCCAGCAGCTACACCTGGACTAGCGGGACCGGCTACGAGCAGTACTTC.

The CDR3 DNA reads TGTGCCAGCAGTTTATCCCTCGCCCGAACTGAGACCCAGTACTTC. This codes for CASSLSLARTETQYF. The V call is TRBV28, the J call TRBJ2-5, with D unresolved. This CDR3 has 15 residues. V shed 1 base and J shed 5 bases, with 14 bases lying between them. Germline V gene sequence: CDR1 MDHEN, CDR2 SYDVKM.